Listed below are T cell receptor beta chains from one sample, sequenced in a study of CD8+CD57+ T cells in acquired aplastic anemia. TCRdb fed the reads into MiXCR, producing one record per CDR3 protein. The sample lists 400,000 to 450,000 distinct CDR3 sequences, about 70% occurring once. The sequenced sample was sorted CD4+, CD8+, or CD8+CD57+ T cells (not recorded which) from PBMCs. The receptors come from a human donor in good health, serving as a control. Both conserved end residues are part of each CDR3. A row's size may be missing; if present it is once, few, many or a size class.

abundance: many
j_gene: TRBJ2-7
v_gene: TRBV27
len: 12
CDR3aa: CASSGAGNEQYF

abundance: -
j_gene: TRBJ1-2
v_gene: TRBV20-1
len: 13
CDR3aa: CSARRGDWYGYTF

abundance: -
j_gene: TRBJ1-3
v_gene: TRBV10-2
len: 15
CDR3aa: CASSDNLTSGNTIYF

abundance: -
j_gene: TRBJ1-1
v_gene: TRBV30
len: 15
CDR3aa: CAWSVFGGWRTEAFF

abundance: -
j_gene: TRBJ2-7
v_gene: TRBV12-3/TRBV12-4
len: 14
CDR3aa: CASTPGTVMGEQYF

abundance: -
j_gene: TRBJ2-5
v_gene: TRBV7-2
len: 17
CDR3aa: CASSLGPGVEGLVTQYF

abundance: many
j_gene: TRBJ2-5
v_gene: TRBV10-3
len: 14
CDR3aa: CAIKDPSIEETQYF

abundance: many
j_gene: TRBJ2-5
v_gene: TRBV5-8
len: 15
CDR3aa: CASSIYGQGLETQYF

abundance: -
j_gene: TRBJ1-5
v_gene: TRBV7-3
len: 13
CDR3aa: CASSRRKGQPQHF

abundance: -
j_gene: TRBJ1-1
v_gene: TRBV9
len: 16
CDR3aa: CASSAGTGTGAVEAFF

abundance: few
j_gene: TRBJ1-1
v_gene: TRBV10-1
len: 14
CDR3aa: CASSEEPGDTEALF

abundance: -
j_gene: TRBJ2-7
v_gene: TRBV11-3
len: 16
CDR3aa: CARTGGWTWSSYEQYF

abundance: -
j_gene: TRBJ2-7
v_gene: TRBV7-7
len: 15
CDR3aa: CASSLDRGGEQYFYF